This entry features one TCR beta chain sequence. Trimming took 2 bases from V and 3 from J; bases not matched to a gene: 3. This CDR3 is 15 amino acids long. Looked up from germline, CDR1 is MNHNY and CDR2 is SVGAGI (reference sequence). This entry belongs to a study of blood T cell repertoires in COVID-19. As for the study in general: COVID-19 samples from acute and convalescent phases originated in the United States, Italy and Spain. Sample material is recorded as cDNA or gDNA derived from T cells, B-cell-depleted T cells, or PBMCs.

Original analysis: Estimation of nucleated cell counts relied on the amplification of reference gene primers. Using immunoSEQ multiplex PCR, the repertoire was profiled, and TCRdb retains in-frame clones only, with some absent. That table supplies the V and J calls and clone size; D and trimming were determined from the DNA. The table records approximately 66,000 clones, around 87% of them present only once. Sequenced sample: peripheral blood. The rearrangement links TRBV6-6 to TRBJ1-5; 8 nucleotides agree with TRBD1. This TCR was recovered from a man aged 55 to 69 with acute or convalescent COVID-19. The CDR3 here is CASSYGQGTNQPQHF. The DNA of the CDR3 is TGTGCCAGCAGTTACGGACAGGGCACCAATCAGCCCCAGCATTTT.